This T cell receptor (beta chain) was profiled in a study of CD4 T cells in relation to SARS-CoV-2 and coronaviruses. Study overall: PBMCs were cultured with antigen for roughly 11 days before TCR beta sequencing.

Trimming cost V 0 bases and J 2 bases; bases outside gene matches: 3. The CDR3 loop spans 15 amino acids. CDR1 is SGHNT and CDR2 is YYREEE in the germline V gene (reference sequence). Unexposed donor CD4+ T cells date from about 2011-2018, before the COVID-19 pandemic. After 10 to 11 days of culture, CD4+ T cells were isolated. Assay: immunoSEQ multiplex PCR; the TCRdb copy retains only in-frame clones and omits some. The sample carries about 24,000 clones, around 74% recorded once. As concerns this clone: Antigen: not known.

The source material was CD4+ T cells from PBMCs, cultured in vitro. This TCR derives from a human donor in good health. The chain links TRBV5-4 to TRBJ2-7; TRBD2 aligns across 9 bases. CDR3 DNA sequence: TGTGCCAGCAGCTTGGTTGGCGGGAGGGCCTACGAGCAGTACTTC. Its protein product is CASSLVGGRAYEQYF.